The rows below give T cell receptor beta chains drawn from one sample of a study of radiotherapy plus CTLA-4 blockade in lung cancer. Sequencing was performed with immunoSEQ multiplex PCR; in TCRdb, only in-frame clones are kept and a portion is missing. The sample shows more than 75,000 clones, more than 85% of them seen only once. Sample: peripheral blood, taken from a patient treated with radiotherapy plus ipilimumab. These receptors were obtained from a human donor with non-small cell lung cancer who had stable disease on radiotherapy plus ipilimumab. Each CDR3 is given with its conserved first and last residue. Each record gives: clone size, CDR3 length, D gene, V gene, J gene, CDR3 protein, CDR3 DNA. The D gene is left open where the match is weak. Clone size is stated in some rows and not others, as once, few, many or a class when expanded.

clone_size: -
cdr3_length: 15
d_call: -
v_call: TRBV27
j_call: TRBJ2-3
cdr3_aa: CASSLVKGPGDTQYF
cdr3_nt: TGTGCCAGCAGTCTAGTTAAGGGGCCCGGAGATACGCAGTATTTT

clone_size: -
cdr3_length: 14
d_call: -
v_call: TRBV9
j_call: TRBJ1-5
cdr3_aa: CASSQMGTDQPQHF
cdr3_nt: TGTGCCAGCAGCCAGATGGGTACGGATCAGCCCCAGCATTTT

clone_size: -
cdr3_length: 11
d_call: -
v_call: TRBV11-1
j_call: TRBJ2-7
cdr3_aa: CASSRDYEQYF
cdr3_nt: TGTGCCAGTAGCCGAGACTACGAGCAGTACTTC

clone_size: -
cdr3_length: 14
d_call: -
v_call: TRBV27
j_call: TRBJ2-7
cdr3_aa: CASNPSLVPYEQYF
cdr3_nt: TGTGCCAGCAACCCGTCCCTCGTCCCCTACGAGCAGTACTTC

clone_size: -
cdr3_length: 15
d_call: TRBD1
v_call: TRBV2
j_call: TRBJ1-4
cdr3_aa: CASRRGRIRNEKLFF
cdr3_nt: TGTGCCAGCAGGAGGGGGCGCATACGGAATGAAAAACTGTTTTTT

clone_size: -
cdr3_length: 14
d_call: -
v_call: TRBV5-1
j_call: TRBJ1-4
cdr3_aa: CASMVGGGNEKLFF
cdr3_nt: TGCGCCAGCATGGTAGGAGGGGGAAATGAAAAACTGTTTTTT

clone_size: -
cdr3_length: 15
d_call: TRBD1
v_call: TRBV2
j_call: TRBJ1-2
cdr3_aa: CASRVDQGAGYGYTF
cdr3_nt: TGTGCCAGCAGGGTCGATCAGGGGGCTGGCTATGGCTACACCTTC

clone_size: -
cdr3_length: 15
d_call: -
v_call: TRBV29-1
j_call: TRBJ2-1
cdr3_aa: CSAEAPTGVLYEQFF
cdr3_nt: TGCAGCGCCGAGGCCCCCACGGGGGTGTTGTATGAGCAGTTCTTC

clone_size: -
cdr3_length: 14
d_call: TRBD1
v_call: TRBV7-9
j_call: TRBJ1-4
cdr3_aa: CASSVQGVDEKLFF
cdr3_nt: TGTGCCAGCAGCGTACAGGGGGTGGATGAAAAACTGTTTTTT

clone_size: -
cdr3_length: 16
d_call: -
v_call: TRBV7-2
j_call: TRBJ2-1
cdr3_aa: CASSLGSKGAYNEQFF
cdr3_nt: TGTGCCAGCAGCTTAGGTTCGAAAGGGGCCTACAATGAGCAGTTCTTC

clone_size: -
cdr3_length: 14
d_call: TRBD2
v_call: TRBV7-6
j_call: TRBJ2-3
cdr3_aa: CASSLMSGIDTQYF
cdr3_nt: TGTGCCAGCAGCTTAATGAGCGGGATTGATACGCAGTATTTT

clone_size: -
cdr3_length: 16
d_call: TRBD2
v_call: TRBV7-9
j_call: TRBJ2-7
cdr3_aa: CASSPGLAGSFYEQYF
cdr3_nt: TGTGCCAGCAGCCCGGGACTAGCGGGATCTTTCTACGAGCAGTACTTC

clone_size: -
cdr3_length: 14
d_call: -
v_call: TRBV11-2
j_call: TRBJ1-1
cdr3_aa: CASSLRDTNTEAFF
cdr3_nt: TGTGCCAGCAGCTTAAGGGACACGAACACTGAAGCTTTCTTT

clone_size: -
cdr3_length: 14
d_call: -
v_call: TRBV9
j_call: TRBJ1-1
cdr3_aa: CASSDSGVNTEAFF
cdr3_nt: TGTGCCAGCAGCGATTCTGGGGTGAACACTGAAGCTTTCTTT

clone_size: once
cdr3_length: 16
d_call: TRBD1
v_call: TRBV27
j_call: TRBJ2-7
cdr3_aa: CASTRLTGGRSYEQYF
cdr3_nt: TGTGCCAGCACACGTCTCACAGGGGGCAGGTCCTACGAGCAGTACTTC

clone_size: once
cdr3_length: 15
d_call: TRBD2
v_call: TRBV27
j_call: TRBJ2-5
cdr3_aa: CASSWRTSARETQYF
cdr3_nt: TGTGCCAGCAGTTGGAGGACTAGCGCTAGGGAGACCCAGTACTTC

clone_size: -
cdr3_length: 14
d_call: TRBD1
v_call: TRBV4-1
j_call: TRBJ2-5
cdr3_aa: CASSQTGGHETQYF
cdr3_nt: TGCGCCAGCAGCCAGACAGGGGGCCACGAGACCCAGTACTTC

clone_size: -
cdr3_length: 15
d_call: -
v_call: TRBV7-6
j_call: TRBJ1-4
cdr3_aa: CASSLEAAEGEKLFF
cdr3_nt: TGTGCCAGCAGCTTAGAGGCGGCCGAGGGAGAAAAACTGTTTTTT

clone_size: -
cdr3_length: 14
d_call: -
v_call: TRBV18
j_call: TRBJ1-2
cdr3_aa: CASSSGQTHYGYTF
cdr3_nt: TGTGCCAGCTCATCTGGGCAGACGCACTATGGCTACACCTTC

clone_size: -
cdr3_length: 16
d_call: TRBD1
v_call: TRBV6-1
j_call: TRBJ2-2
cdr3_aa: CASSKGRTGTTGELFF
cdr3_nt: TGTGCCAGCAGTAAAGGGAGGACAGGGACGACCGGGGAGCTGTTTTTT

clone_size: -
cdr3_length: 17
d_call: -
v_call: TRBV5-1
j_call: TRBJ2-6
cdr3_aa: CASSLWGAGSGANVLTF
cdr3_nt: TGCGCCAGCAGCTTGTGGGGGGCTGGTTCTGGGGCCAACGTCCTGACTTTC

clone_size: -
cdr3_length: 12
d_call: -
v_call: TRBV29-1
j_call: TRBJ2-1
cdr3_aa: CSIGGINNEQFF
cdr3_nt: TGCAGCATTGGGGGTATCAACAATGAGCAGTTCTTC

clone_size: -
cdr3_length: 15
d_call: -
v_call: TRBV7-2
j_call: TRBJ1-1
cdr3_aa: CASSRLDRQNTEAFF
cdr3_nt: TGTGCCAGCAGCCGCCTAGACAGACAGAACACTGAAGCTTTCTTT

clone_size: -
cdr3_length: 13
d_call: -
v_call: TRBV7-8
j_call: TRBJ1-1
cdr3_aa: CASSLQGSTEAFF
cdr3_nt: TGTGCCAGCAGCTTACAGGGTAGTACTGAAGCTTTCTTT

clone_size: -
cdr3_length: 13
d_call: -
v_call: TRBV29-1
j_call: TRBJ1-4
cdr3_aa: CSVAGSTNEKLFF
cdr3_nt: TGCAGCGTTGCGGGGTCGACTAATGAAAAACTGTTTTTT

clone_size: -
cdr3_length: 14
d_call: -
v_call: TRBV14
j_call: TRBJ2-1
cdr3_aa: CASSQGYSYNEQFF
cdr3_nt: TGTGCCAGCAGCCAGGGCTACTCCTACAATGAGCAGTTCTTC

clone_size: -
cdr3_length: 14
d_call: -
v_call: TRBV5-1
j_call: TRBJ2-1
cdr3_aa: CASSLARANNEQFF
cdr3_nt: TGCGCCAGCAGCTTGGCCCGTGCCAACAATGAGCAGTTCTTC

clone_size: -
cdr3_length: 15
d_call: -
v_call: TRBV16
j_call: TRBJ2-1
cdr3_aa: CASSQYEVSYNEQFF
cdr3_nt: TGTGCCAGCAGCCAATACGAGGTTTCCTACAATGAGCAGTTCTTC

clone_size: once
cdr3_length: 15
d_call: -
v_call: TRBV10-3
j_call: TRBJ2-7
cdr3_aa: CAISEPGSLSPEQYF
cdr3_nt: TGCGCCATCAGTGAGCCGGGATCCCTTTCTCCCGAGCAGTACTTC

clone_size: -
cdr3_length: 15
d_call: TRBD2
v_call: TRBV11-3
j_call: TRBJ2-1
cdr3_aa: CASSRAGGSYNEQFF
cdr3_nt: TGTGCCAGCAGCCGTGCGGGAGGGTCCTACAATGAGCAGTTCTTC

clone_size: -
cdr3_length: 13
d_call: -
v_call: TRBV19
j_call: TRBJ2-7
cdr3_aa: CASSLRDTNEQYF
cdr3_nt: TGTGCCAGTAGCCTTCGGGACACCAACGAGCAGTACTTC

clone_size: -
cdr3_length: 13
d_call: -
v_call: TRBV4-2
j_call: TRBJ1-4
cdr3_aa: CASSQVGDEKLFF
cdr3_nt: TGTGCCAGCAGCCAAGTAGGGGACGAAAAACTGTTTTTT

clone_size: -
cdr3_length: 15
d_call: -
v_call: TRBV5-6
j_call: TRBJ2-1
cdr3_aa: CASSFGGPFGNEQFF
cdr3_nt: TGTGCCAGCAGCTTCGGAGGCCCCTTTGGGAATGAGCAGTTCTTC

clone_size: -
cdr3_length: 15
d_call: TRBD1
v_call: TRBV5-1
j_call: TRBJ1-4
cdr3_aa: CASSKNRGLGEKLFF
cdr3_nt: TGCGCCAGCAGCAAAAACAGGGGGCTCGGGGAAAAACTGTTTTTT

clone_size: -
cdr3_length: 11
d_call: TRBD1
v_call: TRBV18
j_call: TRBJ1-1
cdr3_aa: CASSGQEEAFF
cdr3_nt: TGTGCCAGCTCGGGACAGGAAGAAGCTTTCTTT

clone_size: -
cdr3_length: 14
d_call: TRBD2
v_call: TRBV30
j_call: TRBJ2-1
cdr3_aa: CAWSSRGGGNEQFF
cdr3_nt: TGTGCCTGGAGTTCCCGCGGGGGGGGGAATGAGCAGTTCTTC

clone_size: -
cdr3_length: 14
d_call: TRBD2
v_call: TRBV5-6
j_call: TRBJ2-2
cdr3_aa: CASSLGLAAGELFF
cdr3_nt: TGTGCCAGCAGCCTGGGACTAGCGGCTGGGGAGCTGTTTTTT

clone_size: -
cdr3_length: 15
d_call: -
v_call: TRBV7-3
j_call: TRBJ1-5
cdr3_aa: CASSLGGASNQPQHF
cdr3_nt: TGTGCCAGCAGCTTAGGAGGGGCGAGCAATCAGCCCCAGCATTTT

clone_size: -
cdr3_length: 16
d_call: TRBD1
v_call: TRBV7-8
j_call: TRBJ1-4
cdr3_aa: CASSPVRDRPNEKLFF
cdr3_nt: TGTGCCAGCAGCCCAGTTCGGGACAGACCTAATGAAAAACTGTTTTTT

clone_size: -
cdr3_length: 15
d_call: -
v_call: TRBV11-1
j_call: TRBJ2-7
cdr3_aa: CASSLGGPRAYEQYF
cdr3_nt: TGTGCCAGCAGCTTAGGAGGGCCGAGGGCCTACGAGCAGTACTTC

clone_size: once
cdr3_length: 16
d_call: TRBD1
v_call: TRBV7-2
j_call: TRBJ1-5
cdr3_aa: CASERTGRGVSQPQHF
cdr3_nt: TGTGCCAGCGAAAGGACAGGGAGGGGAGTTAGTCAGCCCCAGCATTTT

clone_size: -
cdr3_length: 12
d_call: -
v_call: TRBV5-1
j_call: TRBJ2-7
cdr3_aa: CASRHGGDEQYF
cdr3_nt: TGCGCCAGCAGGCACGGGGGCGACGAGCAGTACTTC

clone_size: -
cdr3_length: 12
d_call: -
v_call: TRBV29-1
j_call: TRBJ1-1
cdr3_aa: CSVSSGGRRGFF
cdr3_nt: TGCAGCGTTTCCTCCGGCGGACGAAGGGGTTTCTTT

clone_size: -
cdr3_length: 13
d_call: -
v_call: TRBV11-2
j_call: TRBJ1-4
cdr3_aa: CASSLVGGRKLFF
cdr3_nt: TGTGCCAGCAGCTTAGTGGGGGGCCGAAAACTGTTTTTT

clone_size: few
cdr3_length: 14
d_call: -
v_call: TRBV7-9
j_call: TRBJ1-6
cdr3_aa: CASSSRDIHSPLHF
cdr3_nt: TGTGCCAGCAGCAGCCGGGACATCCATTCACCCCTCCACTTT

clone_size: -
cdr3_length: 12
d_call: -
v_call: TRBV29-1
j_call: TRBJ2-3
cdr3_aa: CSVYSGPDTQYF
cdr3_nt: TGCAGCGTTTACTCCGGGCCAGATACGCAGTATTTT

clone_size: -
cdr3_length: 14
d_call: TRBD1
v_call: TRBV19
j_call: TRBJ2-7
cdr3_aa: CASSDRGGSYEQYF
cdr3_nt: TGTGCCAGTAGCGACAGGGGAGGATCCTACGAGCAGTACTTC

clone_size: -
cdr3_length: 11
d_call: TRBD2
v_call: TRBV7-2
j_call: TRBJ2-1
cdr3_aa: CASSSGLAGFF
cdr3_nt: TGTGCCAGCAGCTCGGGACTAGCGGGGTTCTTC

clone_size: -
cdr3_length: 14
d_call: -
v_call: TRBV9
j_call: TRBJ2-4
cdr3_aa: CASSVAAGGNIQYF
cdr3_nt: TGTGCCAGCAGCGTAGCGGCAGGGGGGAACATTCAGTACTTC

clone_size: -
cdr3_length: 15
d_call: -
v_call: TRBV11-1
j_call: TRBJ1-1
cdr3_aa: CASSLEDNHGTEAFF
cdr3_nt: TGTGCCAGCAGCTTAGAGGACAATCATGGCACTGAAGCTTTCTTT

clone_size: -
cdr3_length: 15
d_call: -
v_call: TRBV2
j_call: TRBJ1-5
cdr3_aa: CASRTQWTNNQPQHF
cdr3_nt: TGTGCCAGCAGGACCCAGTGGACGAACAATCAGCCCCAGCATTTT